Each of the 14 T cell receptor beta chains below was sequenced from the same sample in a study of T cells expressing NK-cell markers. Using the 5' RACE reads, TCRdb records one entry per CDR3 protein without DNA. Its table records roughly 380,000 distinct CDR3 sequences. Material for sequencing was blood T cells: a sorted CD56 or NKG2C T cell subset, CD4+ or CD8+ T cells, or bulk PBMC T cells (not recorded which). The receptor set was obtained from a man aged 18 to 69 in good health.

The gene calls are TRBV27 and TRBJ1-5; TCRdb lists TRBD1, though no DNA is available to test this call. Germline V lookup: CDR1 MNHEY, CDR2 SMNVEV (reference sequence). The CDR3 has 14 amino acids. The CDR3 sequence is CASSLQRGNQPQHF.

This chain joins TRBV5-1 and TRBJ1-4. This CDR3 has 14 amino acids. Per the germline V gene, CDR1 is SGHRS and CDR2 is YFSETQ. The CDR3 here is CASSGRSGDEKLFF.

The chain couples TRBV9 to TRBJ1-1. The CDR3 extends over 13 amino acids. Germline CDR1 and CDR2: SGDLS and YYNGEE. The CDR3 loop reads CASSATLTREAFF.

This chain's CDR3 is CASSSSPPADTQYF. This chain connects TRBV11-2 to TRBJ2-3; TCRdb gives TRBD2 as the D gene, but with no DNA this cannot be confirmed. CDR1 and CDR2 (germline): SGHAT, FQNNGV. CDR3 length: 14 amino acids.

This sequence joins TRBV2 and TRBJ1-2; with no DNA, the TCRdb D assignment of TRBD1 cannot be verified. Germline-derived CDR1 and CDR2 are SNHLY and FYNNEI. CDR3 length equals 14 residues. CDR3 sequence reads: CASSLRTGVYGYTF.

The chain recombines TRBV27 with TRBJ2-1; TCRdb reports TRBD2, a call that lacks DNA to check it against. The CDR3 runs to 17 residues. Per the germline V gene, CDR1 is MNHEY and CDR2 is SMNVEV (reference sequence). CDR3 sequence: CASSLKGLDLGGDEQFF.

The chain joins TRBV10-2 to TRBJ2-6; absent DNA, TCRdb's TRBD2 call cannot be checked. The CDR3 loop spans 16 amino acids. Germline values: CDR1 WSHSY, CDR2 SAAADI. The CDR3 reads CASSVAGSSGANVLTF.

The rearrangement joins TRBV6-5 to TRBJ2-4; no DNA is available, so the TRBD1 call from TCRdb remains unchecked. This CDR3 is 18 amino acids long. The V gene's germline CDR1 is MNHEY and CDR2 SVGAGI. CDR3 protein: CASSRVGGGNTAKNIQYF.

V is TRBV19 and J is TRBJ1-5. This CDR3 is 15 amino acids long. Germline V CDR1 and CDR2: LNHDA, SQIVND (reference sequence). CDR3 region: CASSPDSGWHQPQHF. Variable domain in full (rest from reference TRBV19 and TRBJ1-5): DGGITQSPKYLFRKEGQNVTLSCEQNLNHDAMYWYRQDPGQGLRLIYYSQIVNDFQKGDIAEGYSVSREKKESFPLTVTSAQKNPTAFYLCASSPDSGWHQPQHFGDGTRLSIL.

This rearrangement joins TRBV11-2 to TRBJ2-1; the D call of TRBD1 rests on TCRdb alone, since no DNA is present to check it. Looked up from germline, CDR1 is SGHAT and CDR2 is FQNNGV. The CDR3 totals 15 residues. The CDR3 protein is CASRPVRGRGNEQFF.

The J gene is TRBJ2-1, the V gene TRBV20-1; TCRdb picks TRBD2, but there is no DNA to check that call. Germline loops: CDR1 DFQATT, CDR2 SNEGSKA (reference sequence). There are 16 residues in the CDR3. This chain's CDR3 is CSASIGLAGGTNEQFF.

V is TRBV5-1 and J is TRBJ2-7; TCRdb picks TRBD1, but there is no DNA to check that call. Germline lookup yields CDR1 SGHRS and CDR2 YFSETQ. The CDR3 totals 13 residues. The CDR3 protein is CASSGADGGEQYF.

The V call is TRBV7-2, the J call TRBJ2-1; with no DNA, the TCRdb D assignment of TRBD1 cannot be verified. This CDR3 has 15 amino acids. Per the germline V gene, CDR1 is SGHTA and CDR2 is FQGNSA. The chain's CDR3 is CASRHYRDRRHEQFF.

CDR3 protein: CSAQAGVNQPQHF. The chain has TRBV20-1 and TRBJ1-5; TCRdb reports TRBD1, a call that lacks DNA to check it against. Germline CDR1 is DFQATT and CDR2 is SNEGSKA (reference sequence). The CDR3 has 13 residues.